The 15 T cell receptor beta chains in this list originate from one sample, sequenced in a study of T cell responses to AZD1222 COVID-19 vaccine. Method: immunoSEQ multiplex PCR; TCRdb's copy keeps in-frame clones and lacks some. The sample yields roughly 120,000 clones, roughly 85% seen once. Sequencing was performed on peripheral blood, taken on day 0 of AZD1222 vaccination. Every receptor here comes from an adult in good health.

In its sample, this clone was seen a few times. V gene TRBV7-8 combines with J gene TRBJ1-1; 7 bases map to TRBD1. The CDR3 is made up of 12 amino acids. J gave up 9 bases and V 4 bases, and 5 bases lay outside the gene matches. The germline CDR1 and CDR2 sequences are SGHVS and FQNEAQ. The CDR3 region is CASSSRQGKAFF. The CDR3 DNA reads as TGTGCCAGCAGCTCCCGACAGGGCAAAGCTTTCTTT.

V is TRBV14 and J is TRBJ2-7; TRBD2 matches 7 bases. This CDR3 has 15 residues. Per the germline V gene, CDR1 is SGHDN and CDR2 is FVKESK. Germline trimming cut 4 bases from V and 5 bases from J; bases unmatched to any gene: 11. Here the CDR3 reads CASSPLGEGIHEQYF. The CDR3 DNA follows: TGTGCCAGCAGCCCTCTAGGGGAGGGTATCCACGAGCAGTACTTC.

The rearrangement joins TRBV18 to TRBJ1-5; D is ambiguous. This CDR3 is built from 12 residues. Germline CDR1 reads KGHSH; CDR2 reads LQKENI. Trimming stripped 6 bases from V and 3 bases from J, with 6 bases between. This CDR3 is CASSPTNQPQHF. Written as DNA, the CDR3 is TGTGCCAGCTCCCCGACCAATCAGCCCCAGCATTTT.

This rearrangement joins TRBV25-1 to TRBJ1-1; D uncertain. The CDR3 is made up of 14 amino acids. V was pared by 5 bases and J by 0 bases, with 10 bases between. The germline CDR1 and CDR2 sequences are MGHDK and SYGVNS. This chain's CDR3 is CASSKADLNTEAFF. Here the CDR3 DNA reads TGTGCCAGCAGTAAGGCAGACTTGAACACTGAAGCTTTCTTT.

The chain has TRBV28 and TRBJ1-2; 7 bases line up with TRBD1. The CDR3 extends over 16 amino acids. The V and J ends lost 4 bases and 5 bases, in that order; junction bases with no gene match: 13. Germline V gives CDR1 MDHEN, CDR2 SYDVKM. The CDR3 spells CASSSGTASLGYGYTF. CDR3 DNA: TGTGCCAGCAGTTCGGGGACAGCCTCCCTTGGGTATGGCTACACCTTC.

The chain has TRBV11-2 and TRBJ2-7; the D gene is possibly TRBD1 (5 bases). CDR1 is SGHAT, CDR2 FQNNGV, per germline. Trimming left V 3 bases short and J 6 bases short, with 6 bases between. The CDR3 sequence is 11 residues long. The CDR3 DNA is TGTGCCAGCAGCTTGGGGCCCGAGCAGTACTTC. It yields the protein CASSLGPEQYF.

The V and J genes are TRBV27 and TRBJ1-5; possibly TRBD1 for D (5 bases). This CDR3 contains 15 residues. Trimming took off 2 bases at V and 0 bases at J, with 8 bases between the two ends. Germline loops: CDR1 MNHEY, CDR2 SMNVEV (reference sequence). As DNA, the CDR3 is TGTGCCAGCAGTTTAGGAGGACATAGCAATCAGCCCCAGCATTTT. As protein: CASSLGGHSNQPQHF.

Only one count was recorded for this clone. The CDR3 DNA reads as TGCAGTGCTAGTGTAATGAGCTATGGCTACACCTTC. Protein product: CSASVMSYGYTF. The chain recombines TRBV20-1 with TRBJ1-2, with D unclear. CDR1 is DFQATT and CDR2 is SNEGSKA in the germline V gene (reference sequence). Trimming removed 3 bases from V and 4 bases from J, with 9 bases in between. This CDR3 contains 12 residues.

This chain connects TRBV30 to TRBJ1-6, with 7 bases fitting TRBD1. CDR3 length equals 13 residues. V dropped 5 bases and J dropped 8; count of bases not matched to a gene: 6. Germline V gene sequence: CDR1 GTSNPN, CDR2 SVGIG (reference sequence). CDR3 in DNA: TGTGCCTGGGAGGACAGGCGATATTCACCCCTCCACTTT. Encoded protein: CAWEDRRYSPLHF.

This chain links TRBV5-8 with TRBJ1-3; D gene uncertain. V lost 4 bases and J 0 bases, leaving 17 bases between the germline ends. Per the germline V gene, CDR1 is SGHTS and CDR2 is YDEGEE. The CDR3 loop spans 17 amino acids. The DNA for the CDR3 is TGTGCCAGCAGCCTATGGACGGTGGAAGACTCTGGAAACACCATATATTTT. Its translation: CASSLWTVEDSGNTIYF. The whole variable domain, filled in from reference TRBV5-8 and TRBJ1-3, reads EAGVTQSPTHLIKTRGQQATLRCSPISGHTSVYWYQQALGLGLQFLLWYDEGEERNRGNFPPRFSGRQFPNYSSELNVNALELEDSALYLCASSLWTVEDSGNTIYFGEGSWLTVV.

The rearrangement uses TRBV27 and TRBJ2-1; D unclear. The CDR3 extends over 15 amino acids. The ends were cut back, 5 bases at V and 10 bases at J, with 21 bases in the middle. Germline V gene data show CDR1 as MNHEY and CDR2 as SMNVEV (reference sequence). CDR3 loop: CASSTVLRARLEQFF. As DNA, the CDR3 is TGTGCCAGCAGTACCGTCCTCCGGGCTAGGTTGGAGCAGTTCTTC.

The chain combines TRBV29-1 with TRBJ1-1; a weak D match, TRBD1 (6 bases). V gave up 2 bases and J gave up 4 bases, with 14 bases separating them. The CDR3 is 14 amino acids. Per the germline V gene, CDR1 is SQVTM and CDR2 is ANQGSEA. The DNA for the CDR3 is TGCAGCGTTGAAAAAGGGGGTTGGGGCACTGAAGCTTTCTTT. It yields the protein CSVEKGGWGTEAFF.

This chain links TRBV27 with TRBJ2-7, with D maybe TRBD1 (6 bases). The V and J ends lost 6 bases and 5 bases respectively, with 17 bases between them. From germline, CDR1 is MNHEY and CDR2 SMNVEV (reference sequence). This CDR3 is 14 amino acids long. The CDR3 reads CASSDQGFRDEQYF. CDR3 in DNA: TGTGCCAGCAGCGATCAGGGGTTTCGGGACGAGCAGTACTTC.

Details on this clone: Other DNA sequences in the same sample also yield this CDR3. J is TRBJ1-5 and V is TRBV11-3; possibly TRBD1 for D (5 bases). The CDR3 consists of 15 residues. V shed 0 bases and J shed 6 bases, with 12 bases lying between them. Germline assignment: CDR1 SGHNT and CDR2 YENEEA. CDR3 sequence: CASSLDGGAGQPQHF. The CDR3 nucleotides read TGTGCCAGCAGCTTAGACGGAGGGGCTGGTCAGCCCCAGCATTTT.

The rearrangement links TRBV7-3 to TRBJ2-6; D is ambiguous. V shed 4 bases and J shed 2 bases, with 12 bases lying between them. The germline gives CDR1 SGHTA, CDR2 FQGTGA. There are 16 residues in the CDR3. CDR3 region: CASSSQPATGANVLTF. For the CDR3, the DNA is TGTGCCAGCAGCTCCCAACCAGCTACTGGGGCCAACGTCCTGACTTTC.